The 32 T cell receptor beta chains below come from one sample, sequenced in a study of neurological immune-mediated disorders (dated by TCRdb to between 2018 and 2021). The library was generated by 5' RACE. The sequencer was an Illumina HiSeq 2500. The raw public reads went through TCRdb reprocessing: fastp at Q25, MiXCR clone calling, in-frame beta chains kept. Each record represents a unique CDR3 protein, reported with the most common genes and DNA among its rows. The sample profile shows 39,000 or so distinct CDR3 sequences; 4.8% of them were found once. The top ten clonotypes cover roughly 9% of the sample. Material: CD4+ T cells from blood. The receptors here all came from a man between 18 and 29 years old in good health.

In this sample, this clonotype turned up many times. This chain connects TRBV6-5 to TRBJ1-1; no reliable D call. Trimming took off 5 bases at V and 10 bases at J, with 14 bases between the two ends. The CDR3 sequence is 12 residues long. CDR1 and CDR2 (germline): MNHEY, SVGAGI. CDR3 nucleotide sequence: TGTGCCAGCAGTCTCTCCGGCGCCGTAGCTTTCTTT. Amino acids: CASSLSGAVAFF.

There are many counts of this clonotype. The rearrangement uses TRBV28 and TRBJ1-1; a weak D match, TRBD1 (5 bases). The CDR3 contains 15 residues. Germline CDR1 reads MDHEN; CDR2 reads SYDVKM. V gave up 1 base and J gave up 0 bases, with 9 bases separating them. CDR3 region: CASSLSQGMNTEAFF. CDR3 coding DNA: TGTGCCAGCAGTTTATCCCAGGGAATGAACACTGAAGCTTTCTTT.

This clonotype was observed many times. The J gene is TRBJ1-1, the V gene TRBV6-5; D call uncertain. CDR3 length: 11 residues. CDR1 is MNHEY, CDR2 SVGAGI, per germline. V lost 3 bases and J lost 6, with 5 bases in between. The CDR3 here is CASSYLAEAFF. In nucleotides, the CDR3 is TGTGCCAGCAGTTATCTCGCTGAAGCTTTCTTT.

This clonotype was seen at least ten times. This sequence joins TRBV29-1 and TRBJ2-7; tentatively, D is TRBD1 (6 bases). Trimming removed 7 bases at V and 2 bases at J, with 15 bases between. The CDR3 totals 13 residues. In germline, CDR1 is SQVTM, CDR2 ANQGSEA. The CDR3 sequence is CSANTGPTYEQYF. The DNA of the CDR3 is TGCAGCGCAAATACAGGGCCTACCTACGAGCAGTACTTC.

This clonotype was observed at least ten times. The gene calls are TRBV20-1 and TRBJ1-1; D unclear. V was shortened by 5 bases and J by 1 base, with 8 bases between the two germline ends. CDR1 and CDR2 from the germline V gene are DFQATT and SNEGSKA (reference sequence). This CDR3 region has 12 residues. DNA for the CDR3: TGCAGTGCTTGGCAGAAGAACACTGAAGCTTTCTTT. Protein sequence: CSAWQKNTEAFF.

This clonotype was detected ten times or more. This chain connects TRBV24-1 to TRBJ2-2; maybe TRBD1 (6 bases). The CDR3 has 15 amino acids. Per the germline V gene, CDR1 is KGHDR and CDR2 is SFDVKD. Between the trimmed V and J ends, which lost 3 bases and 4 bases, there was a span of 11 bases. Here the CDR3 reads CATSDTGPVTGELFF. The CDR3 bases are TGTGCCACCAGTGATACAGGGCCGGTCACCGGGGAGCTGTTTTTT.

This clonotype was found many times. The genes are TRBV5-5 and TRBJ2-5; TRBD2 agrees at 7 bases. The germline V gene encodes CDR1 SGHKS and CDR2 YYEKEE (reference sequence). Unmatched junction bases numbered 11, after V lost 6 bases and J lost 0 bases. The CDR3 covers 16 residues. CDR3 sequence reads: CASNPAGRAYQETQYF. The CDR3, as DNA: TGTGCCAGCAACCCGGCGGGGAGGGCATACCAAGAGACCCAGTACTTC.

This clonotype was observed at least ten times. This sequence joins TRBV29-1 and TRBJ1-1; D is unclear. Between the trimmed V and J ends, which lost 5 bases and 2 bases, there was a span of 12 bases. CDR1 is SQVTM, CDR2 ANQGSEA, per germline. The CDR3 runs 13 residues. The CDR3 is CSVKGADNTEAFF. The CDR3 bases are TGCAGCGTTAAGGGCGCAGACAACACTGAAGCTTTCTTT.

This clonotype has at least ten counts. V and J are TRBV18 and TRBJ1-2, with a tentative D call TRBD1 (5 bases). Trimming pared 1 base from V and 1 base from J, leaving 10 bases between. CDR1 is KGHSH and CDR2 is LQKENI in the germline V gene. This CDR3 region has 15 residues. CDR3 in amino acids: CASSPRGSDNYGYTF. The CDR3 region has the DNA TGTGCCAGCTCACCACGGGGGTCGGATAACTATGGCTACACCTTC.

Many counts were recorded for this clonotype. V is TRBV20-1 and J is TRBJ2-7; 8 bases agree with TRBD1. V shed 6 bases, J shed 4 bases, and the junction held 5 bases outside the gene matches. Per germline, CDR1 DFQATT and CDR2 SNEGSKA (reference sequence). The CDR3 has 12 residues. The CDR3 region is CSAGQGLYEQYF. Written as DNA, the CDR3 is TGCAGTGCCGGACAGGGTCTATACGAGCAGTACTTC.

This clonotype was seen ten or more times. V gene TRBV11-2 combines with J gene TRBJ1-5; D remains unclear. This CDR3 is built from 14 residues. The germline CDR1 and CDR2 sequences are SGHAT and FQNNGV. Trimming left V 0 bases short and J 3 bases short, with 6 bases between. CDR3 DNA: TGTGCCAGCAGCTTAGAGGGCCTCAATCAGCCCCAGCATTTT. Its translation is CASSLEGLNQPQHF.

This clonotype was seen many times. The chain carries TRBV9 and TRBJ2-7, with 10 bases identical to TRBD2. The V gene end was trimmed by 0 bases and the J gene end by 2 bases; junction bases not matched to a gene: 2. This CDR3 has 15 residues. Germline lookup yields CDR1 SGDLS and CDR2 YYNGEE. The chain's CDR3 is CASSVDGTSAYEQYF. The CDR3 nucleotides read TGTGCCAGCAGCGTAGATGGGACTAGCGCCTACGAGCAGTACTTC. The variable domain in full, completed from reference TRBV9 and TRBJ2-7, reads DSGVTQTPKHLITATGQRVTLRCSPRSGDLSVYWYQQSLDQGLQFLIQYYNGEERAKGNILERFSAQQFPDLHSELNLSSLELGDSALYFCASSVDGTSAYEQYFGPGTRLTVT.

This clonotype showed up many times. The V call is TRBV6-5, the J call TRBJ1-2, with unresolved D. Germline V CDR1 and CDR2: MNHEY, SVGAGI. Trimming removed 2 bases from V and 3 bases from J, with 7 bases in between. The CDR3 runs 13 residues. CDR3 amino acids: CASSYGEYYGYTF. The CDR3 coding sequence is TGTGCCAGCAGTTACGGGGAGTACTATGGCTACACCTTC.

Worth noting for this clonotype: Mismatch with germline at one junction end may stem from a read error. The chain carries TRBV5-1 and TRBJ1-3, with D unresolved. The CDR3 has 14 amino acids. Per the germline V gene, CDR1 is SGHRS and CDR2 is YFSETQ. Written as DNA, the CDR3 is TGCGCCAGCAGCCAAGGGAACTCTGGAAACACCATGTATTTT. Protein: CASSQGNSGNTMYF.

This clonotype was counted at least ten times. CDR3 region: CATSTGTGAYNEQFF. CDR3 bases: TGCGCCACATCCACAGGGACAGGGGCGTACAATGAGCAGTTCTTC. J is TRBJ2-1 and V is TRBV5-1, with TRBD1 matching over 10 bases. From germline, CDR1 is SGHRS and CDR2 YFSETQ. Trimming removed 9 bases from V and 4 bases from J; junction bases left unmatched: 10. The length of the CDR3 is 15 residues.

This clonotype was seen repeatedly, ten times or more. This sequence joins TRBV11-2 and TRBJ2-7; D might be TRBD2 (6 bases). V shed 6 bases and J shed 0 bases, with 21 bases lying between them. From germline, CDR1 is SGHAT and CDR2 FQNNGV. The CDR3 runs to 17 residues. The CDR3 DNA is TGTGCCAGCAGGGCGGGGACGGTGACGAGAAGCTCCTACGAGCAGTACTTC. The encoded protein is CASRAGTVTRSSYEQYF. The entire variable domain, with the rest obtained from reference TRBV11-2 and TRBJ2-7, is as follows: EAGVAQSPRYKIIEKRQSVAFWCNPISGHATLYWYQQILGQGPKLLIQFQNNGVVDDSQLPKDRFSAERLKGVDSTLKIQPAKLEDSAVYLCASRAGTVTRSSYEQYFGPGTRLTVT.

In this sample, this clonotype turned up many times. The chain links TRBV3-1 to TRBJ1-1, with 7 bases matching TRBD1. The CDR3 length is 13 residues. The germline CDR1 and CDR2 sequences are LGHDT and YNNKEL (reference sequence). V lost 4 bases to trimming and J lost 3 bases; unmatched junction nucleotides: 2. The CDR3 is CASSRDRDTEAFF. CDR3 DNA: TGTGCCAGCAGCCGGGACAGAGACACTGAAGCTTTCTTT.

This clonotype came up many times. V usage is TRBV6-4 and J usage is TRBJ2-1; 8 nucleotides match TRBD2. This CDR3 region has 12 residues. V gave up 9 bases and J gave up 7 bases; unmatched junction bases: 5. Looked up from germline, CDR1 is MRHNA and CDR2 is SNTAGT. CDR3 amino acids: CARRCGRNEQFF. Written as DNA, the CDR3 is TGTGCCAGACGATGCGGGAGGAATGAGCAGTTCTTC.

This clonotype was recorded many times. The chain links TRBV7-2 to TRBJ2-7; 8 bases map to TRBD1. Germline CDR1 is SGHTA and CDR2 is FQGNSA. The ends lost 6 bases at V and 3 bases at J; junction bases unmatched: 4. The CDR3 runs 13 residues. The CDR3 nucleotides are TGTGCCAGCAGGACCGGACAGGGCTACGAGCAGTACTTC. Encoded protein: CASRTGQGYEQYF.

Many counts were recorded for this clonotype. The CDR3 sequence is CASSTEGWSLSSTEAFF. CDR3 DNA: TGCGCCAGCTCGACGGAGGGATGGAGCCTCAGTAGCACTGAAGCTTTCTTT. The V gene is TRBV5-1, the J gene TRBJ1-1; the D is unclear. This CDR3 spans 17 amino acids. Trimming left V 7 bases short and J 4 bases short, with 26 bases between. Per the germline V gene, CDR1 is SGHRS and CDR2 is YFSETQ.

This clonotype was counted many times. This chain uses TRBV5-1 with TRBJ2-3; 8 bases line up with TRBD2. V trimming: 1 base; J trimming: 0 bases; junction bases outside the gene matches: 7. The CDR3 has 17 residues. Germline V gene data show CDR1 as SGHRS and CDR2 as YFSETQ. Here the CDR3 DNA reads TGCGCCAGCAGCTTGCTGGCGATAGCGGGGAGCACAGATACGCAGTATTTT. It codes for CASSLLAIAGSTDTQYF.

This clonotype occurred many times. This rearrangement joins TRBV20-1 to TRBJ1-2; a weak D match, TRBD1 (5 bases). Trimming took 6 bases from V and 8 from J, leaving 13 bases between them. The CDR3 contains 11 residues. Germline CDR1 is DFQATT and CDR2 is SNEGSKA (reference sequence). The DNA of the CDR3 is TGCAGTGCCCCGACAGAAGCGGGCTACACCTTC. Translated, it gives CSAPTEAGYTF.

Ten or more counts support this clonotype. The chain uses TRBV20-1 and TRBJ2-3; 9 bases align to TRBD2. J lost 6 bases, V lost 2 bases, and 9 bases had no gene match. Germline V lookup: CDR1 DFQATT, CDR2 SNEGSKA (reference sequence). There are 15 residues in the CDR3. The chain's CDR3 is CSARLLAGRRDTQYF. DNA for the CDR3: TGCAGTGCTAGACTTCTAGCGGGGAGGCGGGATACGCAGTATTTT.

This clonotype has a single count. The CDR3 DNA sequence: TGCGCCAGCAGCTTGTCGGGACAGGGATGGGAAGCTTTCTTT. It codes for CASSLSGQGWEAFF. The chain carries TRBV5-1 and TRBJ1-1, with 9 bases identical to TRBD1. V shed 1 base and J 8 bases; nucleotides not matched to a gene: 6. The CDR3 contains 14 residues. Germline lookup yields CDR1 SGHRS and CDR2 YFSETQ.

For this clonotype: A read error is possible here, since a much larger clone lies one base away. This chain uses TRBV20-1 with TRBJ1-1; TRBD1 is a possible D gene (5 bases). V lost 3 bases, J lost 8 bases, and 13 bases lay in between. CDR3 length equals 12 residues. The germline CDR1 and CDR2 sequences are DFQATT and SNEGSKA (reference sequence). CDR3 residues: CSASRSGREAFF. The CDR3 coding sequence is TGCAGTGCTAGCCGATCGGGACGGGAAGCTTTCTTT.

This clonotype showed up many times. The chain joins TRBV6-2 or TRBV6-3 to TRBJ2-3, with 8 bases identical to TRBD2. In germline, CDR1 is MNHEY, CDR2 SVGEGT. The CDR3 totals 11 residues. With V trimmed by 6 bases and J by 13 bases, 6 bases remained unmatched. CDR3 amino acids: CASSRGRLKYF. As DNA, the CDR3 is TGTGCCAGCAGCCGCGGGAGGTTGAAGTATTTT.

This clonotype was observed many times. The CDR3 DNA sequence: TGTGCCAGCAGCTTCACGATGAACACTGAAGCTTTCTTT. Amino acid sequence: CASSFTMNTEAFF. This sequence joins TRBV7-9 and TRBJ1-1; D is ambiguous. V lost 3 bases to trimming and J lost 0 bases, with 5 bases between them. The CDR3 is 13 amino acids. Germline lookup yields CDR1 SEHNR and CDR2 FQNEAQ (reference sequence). The full variable domain, its missing parts supplied by reference TRBV7-9 and TRBJ1-1, is DTGVSQNPRHKITKRGQNVTFRCDPISEHNRLYWYRQTLGQGPEFLTYFQNEAQLEKSRLLSDRFSAERPKGSFSTLEIQRTEQGDSAMYLCASSFTMNTEAFFGQGTRLTVV.

This clonotype was observed many times. The rearrangement uses TRBV14 and TRBJ1-1; TRBD1 matches at 8 bases. The CDR3 runs to 14 residues. Germline-derived CDR1 and CDR2 are SGHDN and FVKESK. V dropped 5 bases and J dropped 4; count of bases not matched to a gene: 6. The CDR3 coding sequence is TGTGCCAGCAGCGCACAGGGGGGCGTCACTGAAGCTTTCTTT. Protein: CASSAQGGVTEAFF.

This clonotype showed up many times. The chain joins TRBV3-1 to TRBJ2-6, with TRBD2 as a possible D gene (5 bases). Deletions cut 4 bases from V and 4 bases from J, with 11 bases between. The CDR3 sequence is 15 residues long. Germline assignment: CDR1 LGHDT and CDR2 YNNKEL (reference sequence). The CDR3 coding sequence is TGTGCCAGCAGCCGGCCCACGGGGGGGGCCAACGTCCTGACTTTC. Translating it yields CASSRPTGGANVLTF.

This clonotype was observed at least ten times. CDR3 protein: CASSPGLVITDTQYF. The CDR3 DNA reads TGCGCCAGCAGCCCGGGACTAGTAATAACAGATACGCAGTATTTT. This chain connects TRBV5-1 to TRBJ2-3, with 8 bases that match TRBD2. Losses at the gene ends were 4 bases for V and 3 bases for J; bases not matched to a gene: 7. The CDR3 is made up of 15 amino acids. CDR1 SGHRS and CDR2 YFSETQ come from the germline V gene.

The sample holds many counts of this clonotype. The rearrangement joins TRBV20-1 to TRBJ1-6; a weak D match, TRBD1 (5 bases). The germline V gene encodes CDR1 DFQATT and CDR2 SNEGSKA (reference sequence). The CDR3 loop spans 16 amino acids. V was clipped by 6 bases and J by 2 bases, with 17 bases between them. The CDR3 protein is CSAHSGGNPYNSPLHF. The CDR3 bases are TGCAGTGCCCATAGCGGGGGTAACCCCTATAATTCACCCCTCCACTTT.

This clonotype turned up a few times. The chain employs TRBV12-3 or TRBV12-4 and TRBJ1-1; 9 nucleotides match TRBD1. V was pared by 6 bases and J by 3 bases, with 11 bases of the junction left unmatched. This CDR3 comprises 16 residues. This CDR3 is CASRPKYRGRDTEAFF. The CDR3 DNA follows: TGTGCCAGCAGACCTAAATACAGGGGGCGAGACACTGAAGCTTTCTTT.